The entry below gives a single TCR beta chain sequence along with its context. What it recognizes is unknown. This entry is derived from a study of siplizumab effects on memory and regulatory T cells. This CDR3 spans 14 amino acids. Germline V gene sequence: CDR1 SGHTA, CDR2 FQGNSA. J gave up 8 bases and V 5 bases, and 5 bases lay outside the gene matches. Clones were sequenced by immunoSEQ multiplex PCR, and TCRdb holds only the in-frame ones, with some missing. Among around 110,000 clones listed, about 94% were seen once. Broader study findings: It was not possible to assign a naive or memory phenotype to roughly 75-97% of proliferating CD4+ or CD8+ clones.

The V and J genes are TRBV7-2 and TRBJ2-1; 11 bases line up with TRBD1. This clonotype was obtained from a human donor in good health. What was sequenced was non-Treg CD4+ T cells sorted from blood. CDR3 region: CASSQDRGQHEQFF. Written as DNA, the CDR3 is TGTGCCAGCAGCCAGGACAGGGGGCAACATGAGCAGTTCTTC.